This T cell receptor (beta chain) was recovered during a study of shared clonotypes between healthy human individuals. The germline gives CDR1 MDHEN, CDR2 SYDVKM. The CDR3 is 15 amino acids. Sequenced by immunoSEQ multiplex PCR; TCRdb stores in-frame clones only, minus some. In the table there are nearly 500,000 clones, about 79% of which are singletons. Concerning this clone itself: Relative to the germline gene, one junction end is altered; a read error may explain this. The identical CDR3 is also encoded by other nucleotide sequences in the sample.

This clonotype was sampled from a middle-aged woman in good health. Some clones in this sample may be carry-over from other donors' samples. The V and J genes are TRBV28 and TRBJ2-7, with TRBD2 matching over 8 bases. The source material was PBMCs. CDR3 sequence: CASSPPAGAPYEQYF. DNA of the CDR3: TGTGCCAGCAGTCCTCCAGCGGGAGCCCCCTATGAGCAGTACTTC.